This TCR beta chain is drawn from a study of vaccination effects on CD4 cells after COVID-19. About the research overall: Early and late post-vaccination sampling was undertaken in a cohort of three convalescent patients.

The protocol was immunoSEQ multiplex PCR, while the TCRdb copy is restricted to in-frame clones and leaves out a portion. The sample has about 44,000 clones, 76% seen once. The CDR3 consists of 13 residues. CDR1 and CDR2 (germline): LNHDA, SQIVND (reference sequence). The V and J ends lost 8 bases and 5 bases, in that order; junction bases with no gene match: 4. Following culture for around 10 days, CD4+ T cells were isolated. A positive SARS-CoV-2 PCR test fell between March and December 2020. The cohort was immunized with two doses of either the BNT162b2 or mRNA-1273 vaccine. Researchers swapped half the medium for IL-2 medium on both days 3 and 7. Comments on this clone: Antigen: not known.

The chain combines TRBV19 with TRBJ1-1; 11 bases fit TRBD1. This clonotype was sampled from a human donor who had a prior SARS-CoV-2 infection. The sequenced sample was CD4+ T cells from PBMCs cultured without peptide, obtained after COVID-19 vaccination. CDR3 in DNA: TGTGCCAGTTGGGGGACAGGGGGGACTGAAGCTTTCTTT. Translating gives CASWGTGGTEAFF.